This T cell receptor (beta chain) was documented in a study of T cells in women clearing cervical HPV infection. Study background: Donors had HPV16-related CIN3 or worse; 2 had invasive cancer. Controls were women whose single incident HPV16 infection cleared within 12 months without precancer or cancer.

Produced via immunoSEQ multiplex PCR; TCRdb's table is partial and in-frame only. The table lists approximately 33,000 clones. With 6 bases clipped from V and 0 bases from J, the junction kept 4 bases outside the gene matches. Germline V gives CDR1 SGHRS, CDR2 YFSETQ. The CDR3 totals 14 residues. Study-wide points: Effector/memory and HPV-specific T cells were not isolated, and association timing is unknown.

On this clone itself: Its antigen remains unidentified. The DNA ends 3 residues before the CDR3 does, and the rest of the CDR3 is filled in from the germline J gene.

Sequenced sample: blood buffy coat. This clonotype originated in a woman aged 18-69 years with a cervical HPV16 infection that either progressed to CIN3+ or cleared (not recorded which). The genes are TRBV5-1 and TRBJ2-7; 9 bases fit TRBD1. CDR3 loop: CASTRTGDSYEQYF. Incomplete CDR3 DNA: TGCGCCAGCACCCGGACAGGGGACTCCTACGAG.